This passage covers 18 T cell receptor beta chains from one sample sequenced in a study of shared clonotypes between healthy human individuals. The protocol was immunoSEQ multiplex PCR, while the TCRdb copy is restricted to in-frame clones and leaves out a portion. The data hold about 120,000 clones, with approximately 70% observed a single time. Sequenced material: memory CD8+ T cells sorted from blood. Subset in this sample: CD45RO+ cells pooled with CCR7-negative TemRA cells. The receptor set was obtained from a woman aged 25 to 39 in good health.

The V gene is TRBV29-1, the J gene TRBJ2-1; 9 bases are shared with TRBD1. This CDR3 spans 12 amino acids. Trimming removed 5 bases from V and 7 bases from J; junction bases left unmatched: 3. The germline gives CDR1 SQVTM, CDR2 ANQGSEA. The CDR3 region has the DNA TGCAGCGTTATGACAGGGGGGAATGAGCAGTTCTTC. Protein product: CSVMTGGNEQFF.

This chain joins TRBV6-1 and TRBJ1-1; D call uncertain. CDR1 and CDR2 from the germline V gene are MNHNS and SASEGT. The V end lost 1 base, the J end lost 3 bases, and 12 bases lay between the germline ends. The CDR3 is made up of 15 amino acids. Here the CDR3 reads CASSEGVIAYTEAFF. In DNA form, the CDR3 reads TGTGCCAGCAGTGAAGGGGTCATTGCGTACACTGAAGCTTTCTTT.

The V call is TRBV28, the J call TRBJ1-2, with D maybe TRBD1 (5 bases). This CDR3 is built from 15 residues. Trimming removed 10 bases at V and 0 bases at J, with 18 bases between. From germline, CDR1 is MDHEN and CDR2 SYDVKM. DNA of the CDR3: TGTGCCACCGGAGGAAGGGGAACAGCTAACTATGGCTACACCTTC. Translating gives CATGGRGTANYGYTF.

The genes are TRBV10-1 and TRBJ2-2; 7 nucleotides align to TRBD1. Germline V gene sequence: CDR1 WNHNN, CDR2 SYGVQD (reference sequence). The V segment lost 5 bases and the J segment 3 bases; nucleotides outside the gene matches: 3. The CDR3 contains 14 residues. CDR3 coding DNA: TGCGCCAGCAGTCACAGGGGATACACCGGGGAGCTGTTTTTT. It yields the protein CASSHRGYTGELFF.

This clone is a singleton in its sample. The chain employs TRBV27 and TRBJ2-1; possibly TRBD2 for D (5 bases). CDR1 MNHEY and CDR2 SMNVEV come from the germline V gene (reference sequence). V dropped 6 bases and J dropped 6 bases, with 21 bases sitting between them. The CDR3 totals 16 residues. CDR3 bases: TGTGCCAGCAGAAGCCTTAGCGCTCAACTTCCCAATGAGCAGTTCTTC. It yields the protein CASRSLSAQLPNEQFF.

V gene TRBV27 combines with J gene TRBJ2-1; 7 nucleotides agree with TRBD2. The CDR3 spans 12 residues. The germline V gene encodes CDR1 MNHEY and CDR2 SMNVEV (reference sequence). Losses at the gene ends were 7 bases for V and 8 bases for J; bases not matched to a gene: 5. The CDR3 nucleotides read TGTGCCAGCACTTCGGGAGGCCATGAGCAGTTCTTC. Protein product: CASTSGGHEQFF.

The gene calls are TRBV27 and TRBJ1-5; 8 positions match TRBD1. Germline-derived CDR1 and CDR2 are MNHEY and SMNVEV (reference sequence). The CDR3 consists of 19 residues. Trimming cost V 6 bases and J 5 bases; bases outside gene matches: 21. The CDR3 region has the DNA TGTGCCAGCAGCCGACGGTCGACAGGGGTGAACCCCAGGGATCAGCCCCAGCATTTT. Translating gives CASSRRSTGVNPRDQPQHF.

This clone is deemed medium-sized. Other DNA sequences in this sample translate to the same CDR3. J is TRBJ2-1 and V is TRBV27; 12 bases are a match to TRBD2. V was pared by 6 bases and J by 0 bases, with 12 bases of the junction left unmatched. Germline V gene sequence: CDR1 MNHEY, CDR2 SMNVEV (reference sequence). The CDR3 contains 19 residues. The CDR3 spells CASSLSLPSGRASYNEQFF. Here the CDR3 DNA reads TGTGCCAGCAGCCTCTCCCTCCCTAGCGGGAGGGCCTCCTACAATGAGCAGTTCTTC.

This clone was found a few times. The genes are TRBV6-1 and TRBJ2-7; the D gene is possibly TRBD1 (6 bases). Germline V gives CDR1 MNHNS, CDR2 SASEGT. V lost 0 bases and J lost 2, with 11 bases in between. There are 15 residues in the CDR3. This chain's CDR3 is CASSEAADSPYEQYF. CDR3 coding DNA: TGTGCCAGCAGTGAAGCGGCGGACAGCCCCTACGAGCAGTACTTC.

The chain couples TRBV28 to TRBJ2-3; D is possibly TRBD1 (6 bases). The CDR3 runs to 15 residues. Germline loops: CDR1 MDHEN, CDR2 SYDVKM. Trimming removed 3 bases at V and 3 bases at J, with 13 bases between. The CDR3 DNA reads as TGTGCCAGCAGTTTCAGACAGGCGGAAACAGATACGCAGTATTTT. Translating it yields CASSFRQAETDTQYF.

CDR3 DNA sequence: TGTGCCAGCAGTACAATCGGGAACACTGAAGCTTTCTTT. Its translation is CASSTIGNTEAFF. This chain connects TRBV27 to TRBJ1-1; D ambiguous. The CDR3 length is 13 residues. With 5 bases removed from V and 1 base from J, the gap between germline ends came to 8 bases. The germline V gene has CDR1 MNHEY and CDR2 SMNVEV (reference sequence).

This CDR3 is CASSPSGLRVTYEQYF. Written as DNA, the CDR3 is TGTGCCAGCAGCCCTTCGGGACTTCGAGTTACCTACGAGCAGTACTTC. The chain joins TRBV14 to TRBJ2-7; possibly TRBD2 for D (6 bases). Germline V lookup: CDR1 SGHDN, CDR2 FVKESK. This CDR3 has 16 residues. With 4 bases removed from V and 2 bases from J, the gap between germline ends came to 18 bases.

The chain has TRBV27 and TRBJ2-7; no definite D call. Between the trimmed V and J ends, which lost 5 bases and 4 bases, there was a span of 21 bases. Germline-derived CDR1 and CDR2 are MNHEY and SMNVEV (reference sequence). The CDR3 extends over 16 amino acids. The CDR3 is CASSRSFSGAGYEQYF. CDR3 DNA sequence: TGTGCCAGCAGTAGAAGTTTCTCGGGCGCCGGTTACGAGCAGTACTTC.

The rearrangement links TRBV9 to TRBJ2-7, with 10 positions matching TRBD2. The ends lost 2 bases at V and 6 bases at J; junction bases unmatched: 5. This CDR3 is built from 14 residues. The germline V gene has CDR1 SGDLS and CDR2 YYNGEE. The CDR3 is CASSVTLAGSEQYF. The CDR3 DNA is TGTGCCAGCAGCGTGACACTAGCGGGATCCGAGCAGTACTTC. Looking up the rest from reference TRBV9 and TRBJ2-7 gives the full variable domain: DSGVTQTPKHLITATGQRVTLRCSPRSGDLSVYWYQQSLDQGLQFLIQYYNGEERAKGNILERFSAQQFPDLHSELNLSSLELGDSALYFCASSVTLAGSEQYFGPGTRLTVT.

Remarks on this clone: One junction end does not reproduce the germline sequence, and a read error may be involved. The rearrangement uses TRBV7-2 and TRBJ2-7; weak D call: TRBD2 (6 bases). CDR1 and CDR2 (germline): SGHTA, FQGNSA. The CDR3 length is 13 residues. In nucleotides, the CDR3 is TGTGCCAGCAGCGCGGGACTTATCTACCAGCAGTACTTC. Translating it yields CASSAGLIYQQYF.

The V and J genes are TRBV7-9 and TRBJ2-3; the match to TRBD2 covers 12 bases. The CDR3 covers 16 residues. Trimming took 5 bases from V and 0 from J; bases not matched to a gene: 3. Germline V gene sequence: CDR1 SEHNR, CDR2 FQNEAQ (reference sequence). As DNA, the CDR3 is TGTGCCAGCAGCCTGACTAGCGGGAGAAGCACAGATACGCAGTATTTT. It translates to CASSLTSGRSTDTQYF. Filled out from reference TRBV7-9 and TRBJ2-3, the complete variable domain reads DTGVSQNPRHKITKRGQNVTFRCDPISEHNRLYWYRQTLGQGPEFLTYFQNEAQLEKSRLLSDRFSAERPKGSFSTLEIQRTEQGDSAMYLCASSLTSGRSTDTQYFGPGTRLTVL.

V is TRBV7-9 and J is TRBJ1-1; D is undetermined. Trimming shortened V by 7 bases and J by 4 bases, and 7 bases separated the two germline ends. Germline-derived CDR1 and CDR2 are SEHNR and FQNEAQ (reference sequence). The CDR3 extends over 11 amino acids. The CDR3 here is CASNQGTEAFF. DNA of the CDR3: TGTGCCAGCAACCAAGGCACTGAAGCTTTCTTT. The whole variable domain, filled in from reference TRBV7-9 and TRBJ1-1, reads DTGVSQNPRHKITKRGQNVTFRCDPISEHNRLYWYRQTLGQGPEFLTYFQNEAQLEKSRLLSDRFSAERPKGSFSTLEIQRTEQGDSAMYLCASNQGTEAFFGQGTRLTVV.

The V and J genes are TRBV12-5 and TRBJ1-5; D not resolved. The V and J ends lost 0 bases and 1 base respectively, with 13 bases between them. Looked up from germline, CDR1 is LGHNT and CDR2 is FRNRAP. The CDR3 consists of 17 residues. The CDR3 coding sequence is TGTGCTAGTGGTTTGGTACGGCAGGTCCCCAGCAATCAGCCCCAGCATTTT. Translating it yields CASGLVRQVPSNQPQHF. The whole variable domain, remainder taken from reference TRBV12-5 and TRBJ1-5, is DARVTQTPRHKVTEMGQEVTMRCQPILGHNTVFWYRQTMMQGLELLAYFRNRAPLDDSGMPKDRFSAEMPDATLATLKIQPSEPRDSAVYFCASGLVRQVPSNQPQHFGDGTRLSIL.